These T cell receptor beta chains were read from a single sample in a study of cytomegalovirus exposure and HLA in healthy donors. The method was immunoSEQ multiplex PCR; TCRdb's version includes in-frame clones alone and lacks a portion of them. The sample carries 130,000 or so clones, approximately 82% recorded once. The sample consisted of PBMCs. The receptors originated from a woman under 30 in good health and CMV-seropositive. Both conserved end residues are part of each CDR3. The D gene is left open where the match is weak. The size of a clone is reported for some rows only, either as once, few or many, or as a class for expanded clones.

clone size	D gene	V gene	J gene	CDR3 DNA	CDR3 protein
few	-	TRBV7-7	TRBJ2-1	TGTCCCGGGGGTCAGCAGTTCTTC	CPGGQQFF
-	TRBD2	TRBV7-3	TRBJ2-1	TGTGCCAGCAGCCGCACCGGGACTAGGGGTCTCGATGAGCAGTTCTTC	CASSRTGTRGLDEQFF
-	-	TRBV2	TRBJ2-5	TGTGCCAGCTACCGGTACCAAGAGACCCAGTACTTC	CASYRYQETQYF
-	TRBD1	TRBV4-1	TRBJ1-1	TGCGCCAGCAGCCAAAGAGGGACAGGGGGAACAGAAGCTTTCTTT	CASSQRGTGGTEAFF
-	-	TRBV25-1	TRBJ2-7	TGTGCCAGCAGTGACGGGGAGCAGTACTTC	CASSDGEQYF
-	TRBD1	TRBV6-1	TRBJ1-2	TGTGCCAGCAGTGAAGAGACAGGGGGGTACTATGGCTACACCTTC	CASSEETGGYYGYTF
-	TRBD1	TRBV7-9	TRBJ1-6	TGTCCCAGCCGCCATTACGTTGGCGGGACAGAAGAAGATGGTTCACCCCTCCACTTT	CPSRHYVGGTEEDGSPLHF
few	TRBD1	TRBV4-1	TRBJ1-3	TGCGCCAGCAGCCGCCAGGGGGCTGGAAACACCATATATTTT	CASSRQGAGNTIYF
-	TRBD1	TRBV7-3	TRBJ1-3	TGTGCCAGCAGCTCGGGACAGGGTCTGGACACCATATATTTT	CASSSGQGLDTIYF
-	TRBD1	TRBV2	TRBJ2-7	TGTGCCAGCAAGACGACAGGGGGAGAGCAGTACTTC	CASKTTGGEQYF
-	TRBD1	TRBV2	TRBJ1-5	TGTGCCAGCAGTGCGGGGGACAGGGAACAGCCCCAGCATTTT	CASSAGDREQPQHF
-	-	TRBV11-2	TRBJ2-7	TGTGCCAGCAGCTTAGATCCGGCAGGGGTACGCGAGCAGTACTTC	CASSLDPAGVREQYF
-	-	TRBV6-4	TRBJ2-3	TGTGCCAGCAGTGAGATAGCGAGCACAGATACGCAGTATTTT	CASSEIASTDTQYF
-	-	TRBV2	TRBJ2-2	TGTGCCAGTAGTGGGGGCCAGGCCACCGGGGAGCTGTTTTTT	CASSGGQATGELFF
-	TRBD1	TRBV19	TRBJ1-1	TGTGCCAGTACCCTAGATGGGACAGGGGGGGGGAACACTGAAGCTTTCTTT	CASTLDGTGGGNTEAFF
-	TRBD1	TRBV6-5	TRBJ2-5	TGTGCCAGCAGTTCGGACAGGGATGGAGAGACCCAGTACTTC	CASSSDRDGETQYF
once	TRBD1	TRBV11-2	TRBJ2-7	TGTGCCAGCAGCTTAAATCTTGGGACAGGGGTCTCCTCCTACGAGCAGTACTTC	CASSLNLGTGVSSYEQYF
few	-	TRBV15	TRBJ2-2	TGTGCCACCAGCAGATACAGCACCGGGGAGCTGTTTTTT	CATSRYSTGELFF
-	-	TRBV6-5	TRBJ2-7	TGTGCCAGCAGTTACTCCAACAGGGTCTTAAACGAGCAGTACTTC	CASSYSNRVLNEQYF
-	-	TRBV7-9	TRBJ1-5	TGTGCCAGCAGCTTAGTAGGATCAGGGGCCGATCAGCCCCAGCATTTT	CASSLVGSGADQPQHF
-	-	TRBV19	TRBJ1-2	TGTGCCAGTAGTATAAGCGCACGTACGAACTATGGCTACACCTTC	CASSISARTNYGYTF
-	-	TRBV4-1	TRBJ1-5	TGCGCCAGCAGCCAAGATCTCGTAAATCAGCCCCAGCATTTT	CASSQDLVNQPQHF
-	TRBD2	TRBV6-5	TRBJ2-3	TGTGCCAGCACCCGGGAGGGGGGAATGTCAGATACGCAGTATTTT	CASTREGGMSDTQYF
-	TRBD1	TRBV5-1	TRBJ2-7	TGCGCCAGCAGCCCCGGGGGGACAGGGAACTACGAGCAGTACTTC	CASSPGGTGNYEQYF
-	TRBD1	TRBV18	TRBJ2-7	TGTGCCAGCTCACCCGGCGGACAGGGGTTCGACGAGCAGTACTTC	CASSPGGQGFDEQYF
-	TRBD1	TRBV6-1	TRBJ2-7	TGTGCCAGCAGTGGCCGGGACAGGGGGCACGAGCAGTACTTC	CASSGRDRGHEQYF